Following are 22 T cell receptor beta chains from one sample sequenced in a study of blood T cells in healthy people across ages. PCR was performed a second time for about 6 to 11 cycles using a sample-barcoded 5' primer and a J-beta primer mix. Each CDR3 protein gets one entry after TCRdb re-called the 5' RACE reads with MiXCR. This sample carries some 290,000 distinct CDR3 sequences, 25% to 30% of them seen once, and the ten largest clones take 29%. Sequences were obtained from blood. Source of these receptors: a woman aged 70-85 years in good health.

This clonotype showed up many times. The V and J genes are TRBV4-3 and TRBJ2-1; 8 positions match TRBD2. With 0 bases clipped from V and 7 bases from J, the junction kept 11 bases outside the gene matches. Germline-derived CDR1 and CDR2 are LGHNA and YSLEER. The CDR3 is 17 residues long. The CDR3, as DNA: TGCGCCAGCAGCCAAGACCTGTCCGCGGGAGGCTTAAATGAGCAGTTCTTC. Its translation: CASSQDLSAGGLNEQFF.

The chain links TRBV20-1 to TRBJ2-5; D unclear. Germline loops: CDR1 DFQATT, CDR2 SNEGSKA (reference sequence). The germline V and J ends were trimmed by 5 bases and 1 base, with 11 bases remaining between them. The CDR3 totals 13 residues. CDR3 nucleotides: TGCAGTGCTTTGACGGATTGCCAAGAGACCCAGTACTTC. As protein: CSALTDCQETQYF.

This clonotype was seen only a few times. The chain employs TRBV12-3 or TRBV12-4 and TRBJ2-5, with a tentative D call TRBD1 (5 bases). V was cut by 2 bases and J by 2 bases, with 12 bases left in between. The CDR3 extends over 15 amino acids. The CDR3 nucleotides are TGTGCCAGCAGTTTACCCGACAGAAAACAAGAGACCCAGTACTTC. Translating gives CASSLPDRKQETQYF.

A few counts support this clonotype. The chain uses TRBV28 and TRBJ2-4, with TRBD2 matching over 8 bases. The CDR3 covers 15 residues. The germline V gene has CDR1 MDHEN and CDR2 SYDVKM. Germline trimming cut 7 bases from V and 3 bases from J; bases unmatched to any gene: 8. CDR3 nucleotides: TGTGCCAGCACCGAAGCGGGAGTGGTCAAAAACATTCAGTACTTC. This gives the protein CASTEAGVVKNIQYF.

The CDR3 loop reads CSGSLTGNARDTQYF. CDR3 nucleotide sequence: TGCAGCGGATCCCTTACAGGGAACGCTAGAGATACGCAGTATTTT. This sequence joins TRBV29-1 and TRBJ2-3, with D maybe TRBD1 (6 bases). The V gene lost 7 bases and the J gene lost 5 bases, with 22 bases spanning the gap. The CDR3 sequence is 15 residues long. CDR1 SQVTM and CDR2 ANQGSEA come from the germline V gene.

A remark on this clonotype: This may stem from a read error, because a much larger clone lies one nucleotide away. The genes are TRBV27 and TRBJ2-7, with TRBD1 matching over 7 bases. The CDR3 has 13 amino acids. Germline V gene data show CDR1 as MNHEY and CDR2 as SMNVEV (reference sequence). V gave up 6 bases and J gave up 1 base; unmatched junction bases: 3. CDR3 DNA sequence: TGTGCCAGCAGCCAGACAGGGTCCTACGAGCAGTACTTC. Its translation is CASSQTGSYEQYF.

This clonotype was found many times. The CDR3: CASSQADRGGPPEAFF. The DNA for the CDR3 is TGTGCCAGCAGCCAAGCCGACAGGGGAGGGCCCCCTGAAGCTTTCTTT. The rearrangement links TRBV14 to TRBJ1-1; 8 positions match TRBD1. Germline V gene sequence: CDR1 SGHDN, CDR2 FVKESK. V lost 1 base to trimming and J lost 6 bases; unmatched junction nucleotides: 10. The CDR3 covers 16 residues.

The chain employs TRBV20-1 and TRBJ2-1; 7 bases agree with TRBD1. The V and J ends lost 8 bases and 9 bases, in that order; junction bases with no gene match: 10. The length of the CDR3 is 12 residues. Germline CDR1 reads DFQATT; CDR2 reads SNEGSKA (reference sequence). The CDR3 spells CSPNTGVGEQFF. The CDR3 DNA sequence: TGCAGTCCTAACACAGGGGTGGGTGAGCAGTTCTTC.

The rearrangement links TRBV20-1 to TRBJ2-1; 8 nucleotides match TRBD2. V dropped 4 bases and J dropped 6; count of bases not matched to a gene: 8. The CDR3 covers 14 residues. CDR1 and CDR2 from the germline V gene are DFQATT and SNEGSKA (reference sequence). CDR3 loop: CSAILAGKSNEQFF. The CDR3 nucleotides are TGCAGTGCTATTTTAGCGGGAAAATCCAATGAGCAGTTCTTC.

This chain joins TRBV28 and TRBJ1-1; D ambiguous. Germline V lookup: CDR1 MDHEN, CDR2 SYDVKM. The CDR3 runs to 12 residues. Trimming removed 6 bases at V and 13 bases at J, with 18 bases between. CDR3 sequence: CASSLGQERYFF. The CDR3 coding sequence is TGTGCCAGCAGCCTAGGCCAGGAGCGGTATTTCTTT.

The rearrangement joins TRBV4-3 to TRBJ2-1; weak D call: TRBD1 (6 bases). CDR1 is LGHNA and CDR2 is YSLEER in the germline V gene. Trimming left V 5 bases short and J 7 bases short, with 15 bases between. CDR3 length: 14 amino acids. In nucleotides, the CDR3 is TGCGCCAGCAGCGCACAGGGTTGGTTAAATGAGCAGTTCTTC. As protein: CASSAQGWLNEQFF.

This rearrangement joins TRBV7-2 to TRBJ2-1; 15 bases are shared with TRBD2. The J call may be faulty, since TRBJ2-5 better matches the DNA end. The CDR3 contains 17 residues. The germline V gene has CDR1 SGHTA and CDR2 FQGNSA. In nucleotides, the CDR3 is TGTGCCAGCAGCTTAGCGGGACTAGCGGGGGGCAAAGAGACCCAGTACTTC. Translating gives CASSLAGLAGGKETQYF.

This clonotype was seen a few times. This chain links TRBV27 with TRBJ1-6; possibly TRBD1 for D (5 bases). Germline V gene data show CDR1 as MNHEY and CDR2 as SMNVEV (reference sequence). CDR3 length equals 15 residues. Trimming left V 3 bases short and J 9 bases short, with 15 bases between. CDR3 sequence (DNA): TGTGCCAGCAGTTTGGATGAAGGGCAGGGTTCACCCCTCCACTTT. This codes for CASSLDEGQGSPLHF.

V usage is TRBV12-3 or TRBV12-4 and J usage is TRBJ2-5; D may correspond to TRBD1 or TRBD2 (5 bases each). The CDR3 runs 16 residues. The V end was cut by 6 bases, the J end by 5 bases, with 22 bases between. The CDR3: CASRRTSDIGKETQYF. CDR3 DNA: TGTGCCAGCAGGAGAACTTCGGACATCGGGAAGGAGACCCAGTACTTC.

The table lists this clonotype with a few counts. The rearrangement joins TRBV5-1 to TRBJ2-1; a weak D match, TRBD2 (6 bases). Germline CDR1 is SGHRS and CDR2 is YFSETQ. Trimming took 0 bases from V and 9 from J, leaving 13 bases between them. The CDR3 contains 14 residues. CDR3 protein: CASSLVGRSAEQFF. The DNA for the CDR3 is TGCGCCAGCAGCTTGGTCGGGAGAAGTGCTGAGCAGTTCTTC.

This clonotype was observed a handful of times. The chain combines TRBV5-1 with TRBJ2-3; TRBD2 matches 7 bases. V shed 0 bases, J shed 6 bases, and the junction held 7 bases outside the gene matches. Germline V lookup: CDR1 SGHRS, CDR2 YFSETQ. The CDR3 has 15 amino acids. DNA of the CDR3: TGCGCCAGCAGCTTGGCCGGACTAGTGGCGGATACGCAGTATTTT. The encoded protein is CASSLAGLVADTQYF.

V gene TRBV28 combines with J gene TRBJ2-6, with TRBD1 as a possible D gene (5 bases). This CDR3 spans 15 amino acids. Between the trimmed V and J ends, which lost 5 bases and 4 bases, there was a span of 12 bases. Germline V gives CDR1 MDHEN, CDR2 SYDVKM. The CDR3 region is CASSNQGSGANVLTF. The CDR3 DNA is TGTGCCAGCAGTAATCAGGGTTCGGGGGCCAACGTCCTGACTTTC.

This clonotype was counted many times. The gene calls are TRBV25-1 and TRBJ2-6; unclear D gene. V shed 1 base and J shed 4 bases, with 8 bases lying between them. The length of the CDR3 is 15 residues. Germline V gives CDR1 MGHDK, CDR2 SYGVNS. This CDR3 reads CASSEFLGGANVLTF. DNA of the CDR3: TGTGCCAGCAGTGAATTTTTGGGGGGGGCCAACGTCCTGACTTTC. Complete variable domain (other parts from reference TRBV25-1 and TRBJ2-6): EADIYQTPRYLVIGTGKKITLECSQTMGHDKMYWYQQDPGMELHLIHYSYGVNSTEKGDLSSESTVSRIRTEHFPLTLESARPSHTSQYLCASSEFLGGANVLTFGAGSRLTVL.

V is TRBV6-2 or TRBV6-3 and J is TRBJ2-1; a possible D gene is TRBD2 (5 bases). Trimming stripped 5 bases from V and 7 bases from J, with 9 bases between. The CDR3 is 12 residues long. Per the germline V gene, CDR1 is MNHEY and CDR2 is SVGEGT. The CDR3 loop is CASSQRENEQFF. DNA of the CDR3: TGTGCCAGCAGTCAGAGGGAGAATGAGCAGTTCTTC.

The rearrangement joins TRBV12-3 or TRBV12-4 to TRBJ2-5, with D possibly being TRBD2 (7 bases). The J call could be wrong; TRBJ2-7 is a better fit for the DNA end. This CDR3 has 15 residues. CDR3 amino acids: CASSYGGPRNYEQYF. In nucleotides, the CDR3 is TGTGCCAGCAGTTACGGGGGGCCGAGGAACTACGAGCAGTACTTC.

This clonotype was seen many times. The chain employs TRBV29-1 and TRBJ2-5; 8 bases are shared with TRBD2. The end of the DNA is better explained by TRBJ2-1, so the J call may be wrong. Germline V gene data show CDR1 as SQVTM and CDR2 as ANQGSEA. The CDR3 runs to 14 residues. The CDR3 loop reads CSVVAAGVTNEQFF. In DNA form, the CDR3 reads TGCAGCGTTGTAGCAGCGGGAGTGACGAATGAGCAGTTCTTC.

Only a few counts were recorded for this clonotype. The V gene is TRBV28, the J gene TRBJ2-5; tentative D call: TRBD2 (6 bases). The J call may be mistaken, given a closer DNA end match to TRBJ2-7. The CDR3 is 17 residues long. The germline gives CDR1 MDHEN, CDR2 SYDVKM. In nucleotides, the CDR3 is TGTGCCAGCAGCTTAACCCGGGAACGGGAGATAACCTACGAGCAGTACTTC. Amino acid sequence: CASSLTREREITYEQYF.